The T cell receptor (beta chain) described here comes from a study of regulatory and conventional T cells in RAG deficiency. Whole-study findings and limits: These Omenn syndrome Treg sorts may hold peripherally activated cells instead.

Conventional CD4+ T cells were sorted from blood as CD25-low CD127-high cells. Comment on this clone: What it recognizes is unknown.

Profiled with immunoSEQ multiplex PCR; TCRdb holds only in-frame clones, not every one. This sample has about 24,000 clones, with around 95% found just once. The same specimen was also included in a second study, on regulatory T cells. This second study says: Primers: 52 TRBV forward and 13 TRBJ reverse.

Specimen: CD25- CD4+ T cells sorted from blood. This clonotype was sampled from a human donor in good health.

CDR3 sequence (DNA): TGCAGCGTTGAAAGCCGGGCTGGGGCCAACGTCCTGACTTTC. Protein product: CSVESRAGANVLTF. The chain couples TRBV29-1 to TRBJ2-6; D remains ambiguous. The germline gives CDR1 SQVTM, CDR2 ANQGSEA. V dropped 2 bases and J dropped 2 bases, with 7 bases sitting between them. The CDR3 runs 14 residues.